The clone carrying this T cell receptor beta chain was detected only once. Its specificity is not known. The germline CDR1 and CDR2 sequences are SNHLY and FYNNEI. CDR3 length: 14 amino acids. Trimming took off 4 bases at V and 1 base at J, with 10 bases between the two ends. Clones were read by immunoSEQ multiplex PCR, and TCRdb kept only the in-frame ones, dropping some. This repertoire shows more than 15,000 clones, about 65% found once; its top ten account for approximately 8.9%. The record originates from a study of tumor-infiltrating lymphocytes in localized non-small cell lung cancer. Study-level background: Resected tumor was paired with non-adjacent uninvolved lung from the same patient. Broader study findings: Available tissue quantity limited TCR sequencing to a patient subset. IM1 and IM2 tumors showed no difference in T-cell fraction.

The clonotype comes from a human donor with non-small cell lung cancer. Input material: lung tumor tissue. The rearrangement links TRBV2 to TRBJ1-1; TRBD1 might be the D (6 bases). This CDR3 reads CASSAAQGNTEAFF. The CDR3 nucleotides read TGTGCCAGCAGTGCCGCACAGGGGAACACTGAAGCTTTCTTT.